The rows below give T cell receptor beta chains drawn from one sample of a study of CD8+ T cells in alopecia areata. Some clones are missing from TCRdb's copy, which holds only in-frame ones; the method was immunoSEQ multiplex PCR. The sample has a few hundred thousand clones; roughly 44% are singletons. The specimen comprised CD4+ T cells sorted from blood, sampled between weeks 36 and 40, from a patient treated with tofacitinib. These receptor sequences come from a human donor with alopecia areata. Each CDR3 is given with its conserved first and last residue. D genes are given only for firm matches. Clone size is given for some rows only: seen once, a few or many times, or a class if the clone is expanded.

medium-sized,TRBV4-2,TRBJ1-2,.,TGTGCCAGCAGCCAAGGAGGGCGGGGGCCCAGCTATGGCTACACCTTC,CASSQGGRGPSYGYTF
.,TRBV4-2,TRBJ2-3,TRBD2,TGTGCCAGCAGCCAAGTTCTACAAGCGGGAGAGGGTACGCAGTATTTT,CASSQVLQAGEGTQYF
.,TRBV6-4,TRBJ2-1,.,TGTGCCAGCAGCACCACTCACATGAGCTCCTACAATGAGCAGTTCTTC,CASSTTHMSSYNEQFF
few,TRBV7-2,TRBJ1-2,.,TGTGCCAGCAGCTTATTTGACGGCTACACCTTC,CASSLFDGYTF
.,TRBV30,TRBJ2-7,TRBD2,TGTGCCTGGAGTAGGGGCCGGGAGGGCCGGAAGGAGCAGTACTTC,CAWSRGREGRKEQYF
few,TRBV2,TRBJ1-1,.,TGTGCCAGCAGACCGAACACTGAAGCTTTCTTT,CASRPNTEAFF
.,TRBV7-3,TRBJ2-3,TRBD2,TGTGCCAGCAGCCCCGGTGGGACTAGCGCAGATACGCAGTATTTT,CASSPGGTSADTQYF
.,TRBV29-1,TRBJ1-2,.,TGCAGCGTTGCTGGGCAGGGGAGCTACACCTTC,CSVAGQGSYTF
.,TRBV5-1,TRBJ2-7,TRBD1,TGCGCCAGCAGCTCGGGACAGTCCTACGAGCAGTACTTC,CASSSGQSYEQYF
.,TRBV9,TRBJ1-3,.,TGTGCCAGCAGCGTAGAACTGGCTGGAAACACCATATATTTT,CASSVELAGNTIYF
.,TRBV5-4,TRBJ1-1,TRBD1,TGTGCCAGCAGCTGGGGACAGGGGGCAAAAGTGAACACTGAAGCTTTCTTT,CASSWGQGAKVNTEAFF
few,TRBV6-5,TRBJ2-5,.,TGTGCCAGCAGTTACGATCCGTCGGAGACCCAGTACTTC,CASSYDPSETQYF
.,TRBV4-2,TRBJ2-5,TRBD2,TGTGCCAGCAGCCAAGGGGCTCTAGCGGGAGAGACCCAGTACTTC,CASSQGALAGETQYF
.,TRBV29-1,TRBJ1-2,.,TGCAGCGTTGAAGACCTCGTGGGGGGGGACACCTTC,CSVEDLVGGDTF
few,TRBV5-1,TRBJ2-3,.,TGCGCCAGCAGCTTGCGGCCAGGGAGAATAGATACGCAGTATTTT,CASSLRPGRIDTQYF
.,TRBV4-2,TRBJ2-7,TRBD2,TGTGCCAGCAGCCGAACCCTGAGCGGGAGAAGCTACGAGCAGTACTTC,CASSRTLSGRSYEQYF
few,TRBV2,TRBJ2-5,TRBD1,TGTGCCAGCAGCCCGGGACAGGGGAAGGGAGAGACCCAGTACTTC,CASSPGQGKGETQYF
.,TRBV5-1,TRBJ2-7,TRBD1,TGCGCCAGCAGCCGGGGCGGGACAGGGGGGAGCTACGAGCAGTACTTC,CASSRGGTGGSYEQYF
few,TRBV19,TRBJ2-2,TRBD1,TGTGCCAGTAGGGACAGGGGCTTTTCCGGGGAGCTGTTTTTT,CASRDRGFSGELFF
.,TRBV19,TRBJ2-2,.,TGTGCCAGTAGTATGATCAGGGCAAACACCGGGGAGCTGTTTTTT,CASSMIRANTGELFF
.,TRBV30,TRBJ1-2,.,TGTGCCTGGAGTGTTGATGGCAAAGGGGGCTACACCTTC,CAWSVDGKGGYTF
.,TRBV7-8,TRBJ2-1,.,TGTGCCAGCAGCTTACTGTCGCTAAATGAGCAGTTCTTC,CASSLLSLNEQFF
.,TRBV29-1,TRBJ1-2,.,TGCAGCGTTGGCACCAGGCCCCTTAACTATGGCTACACCTTC,CSVGTRPLNYGYTF
.,TRBV9,TRBJ2-1,.,TGTGCCAGCAGCGTAGAGGGCAGGGACAATGAGCAGTTCTTC,CASSVEGRDNEQFF
.,TRBV7-9,TRBJ2-7,TRBD2,TGTGCCAGCAGCCGGGGACTAGCGGTTATCTACGAGCAGTACTTC,CASSRGLAVIYEQYF
few,TRBV6-5,TRBJ1-4,.,TGTGCCAGCGGACCACCGGGGCTAAATGAAAAACTGTTTTTT,CASGPPGLNEKLFF
.,TRBV19,TRBJ1-5,.,TGTGCCAGCCAGGTGGGGGTACATCAGCCCCAGCATTTT,CASQVGVHQPQHF
.,TRBV13,TRBJ2-1,TRBD2,TGTGCCAGCAGCCCCTTCCTCTCTTCCGGGACTAGCGGGAGAGGTGAGCAGTTCTTC,CASSPFLSSGTSGRGEQFF
few,TRBV29-1,TRBJ1-1,TRBD1,TGCAGCGTTGTTGGACAGGACCTGAACACTGAAGCTTTCTTT,CSVVGQDLNTEAFF
once,TRBV11-2,TRBJ2-5,.,TGTGCCAGCAGCTTAATGGCAGGGCAGAGAGAGACCCAGTACTTC,CASSLMAGQRETQYF
.,TRBV7-2,TRBJ2-5,.,TGTGCCAGCAGCCTCCAGGGTGAGACCCAGTACTTC,CASSLQGETQYF
.,TRBV29-1,TRBJ2-7,.,TGCAGCGTTGAGGACGCACGATGGGCCGAGCAGTACTTC,CSVEDARWAEQYF
.,TRBV11-2,TRBJ2-7,.,TGTGCCAGCAGCCAAATCTACAGGGGAGGCGAGCAGTACTTC,CASSQIYRGGEQYF
.,TRBV20-1,TRBJ2-1,.,TGCAGTGCTAGCCCGACCCGGGAGCAGTTCTTC,CSASPTREQFF
many,TRBV6-6,TRBJ2-4,.,TGTGCCAGCAGCCCGCCGGGGGAAGTCAAAAACATTCAGTACTTC,CASSPPGEVKNIQYF
.,TRBV5-1,TRBJ1-2,.,TGCGCCAGCAGCCTGACAATCGGGGGGCTAGATTATGGCTACACCTTC,CASSLTIGGLDYGYTF
.,TRBV6-1,TRBJ1-5,.,TGTGCCAGCAGTGAAGGGAGAGGCAATCAGCCCCAGCATTTT,CASSEGRGNQPQHF
few,TRBV6-6,TRBJ2-3,.,TGTGCCAGCAGTTACTCCCGGGCCCGGGATACGCAGTATTTT,CASSYSRARDTQYF